These T cell receptor beta chains were read from a single sample in a study of cytomegalovirus exposure and HLA in healthy donors. The assay was immunoSEQ multiplex PCR, and TCRdb's table has in-frame clones only and misses some. The top ten hold roughly 2.7% of the sample, which has around 130,000 clones, about two thirds seen once. Material: PBMCs. The receptors were gathered from a woman aged 55-70 years in good health and CMV-seropositive. Each CDR3 is given with its conserved first and last residue. The order of the fields is V gene, D gene, J gene, clone size, CDR3 protein, CDR3 DNA. A D gene is named only where the DNA matches it firmly. The size entry is marked missing in some rows and otherwise reads once, few, many or a size class.

TRBV6-1,-,TRBJ1-5,-,CASSGALEYQPQHF,TGTGCCAGCAGTGGCGCCTTAGAGTATCAGCCCCAGCATTTT
TRBV5-1,TRBD1,TRBJ1-5,-,CASSQGDGSNQPQHF,TGCGCCAGCAGTCAGGGGGACGGGAGCAATCAGCCCCAGCATTTT
TRBV27,TRBD1,TRBJ1-5,-,CASNGTGGIRAVGPQHF,TGTGCCAGCAACGGGACAGGGGGAATCCGGGCAGTTGGGCCCCAGCATTTT
TRBV10-1,-,TRBJ1-2,-,CASSGFRGYGYTF,TGCGCCAGCAGCGGATTCAGGGGTTACGGCTACACCTTC
TRBV29-1,TRBD1,TRBJ2-6,-,CSVRTGGSGANVLTF,TGCAGCGTGCGGACAGGGGGAAGTGGGGCCAACGTCCTGACTTTC
TRBV19,TRBD1,TRBJ1-1,few,CASSTNRGTEAFF,TGTGCCAGTAGTACGAACAGGGGAACTGAAGCTTTCTTT
TRBV11-1,TRBD1,TRBJ1-2,-,CASSLEGGRGYTF,TGTGCCAGCAGCTTAGAAGGGGGCCGTGGCTACACCTTC
TRBV5-8,-,TRBJ2-1,-,CASSLSTLASEQFF,TGTGCCAGCAGCTTGTCGACCTTAGCATCTGAGCAGTTCTTC
TRBV9,-,TRBJ1-3,-,CASSETGRGNTIYF,TGTGCCAGCAGCGAAACAGGGCGGGGAAACACCATATATTTT
TRBV15,-,TRBJ1-2,few,CATSRSTAPKGGYTF,TGTGCCACCAGCAGGTCGACGGCGCCGAAGGGGGGCTACACCTTC
TRBV9,TRBD1,TRBJ1-2,few,CASSVAGQANYGYTF,TGTGCCAGCAGCGTAGCGGGACAGGCGAACTATGGCTACACCTTC
TRBV6-6,TRBD2,TRBJ2-2,-,CASSSPGGLAGELFF,TGTGCCAGCAGTTCCCCGGGGGGGCTGGCCGGGGAGCTGTTTTTT
TRBV11-2,-,TRBJ1-2,-,CASSLEPGGYTF,TGTGCCAGCAGCTTAGAACCGGGGGGCTACACCTTC
TRBV5-1,-,TRBJ1-1,-,CASSMGPGSTEAFF,TGCGCCAGCAGCATGGGCCCGGGAAGTACTGAAGCTTTCTTT
TRBV6-1,-,TRBJ1-1,-,CASRPTPGTEAFF,TGTGCCAGCCGTCCCACCCCGGGGACTGAAGCTTTCTTT
TRBV9,-,TRBJ2-5,-,CASSPAQEVETQYF,TGTGCCAGCAGCCCGGCCCAGGAGGTGGAGACCCAGTACTTC
TRBV14,TRBD1,TRBJ1-1,-,CASSQGQLNTEAFF,TGTGCCAGCAGCCAGGGACAGCTGAACACTGAAGCTTTCTTT
TRBV10-3,-,TRBJ2-4,-,CAISESAFENIQYF,TGTGCCATCAGTGAGTCGGCCTTCGAAAACATTCAGTACTTC
TRBV10-2,TRBD1,TRBJ2-7,-,CASSDPTGPPSPYEQYF,TGCGCCAGCAGTGACCCGACAGGGCCCCCCTCCCCTTACGAGCAGTACTTC
TRBV27,-,TRBJ1-5,few,CASSRNRGGPLDQPQHF,TGTGCCAGCAGTAGAAATAGGGGAGGCCCTCTGGATCAGCCCCAGCATTTT
TRBV18,-,TRBJ1-5,-,CASSEATGPQHF,TGTGCCAGCTCAGAGGCTACAGGGCCCCAGCATTTT
TRBV4-1,-,TRBJ2-7,-,CASSQERLLVHEQYF,TGCGCCAGCAGCCAAGAGAGACTTTTGGTCCACGAGCAGTACTTC
TRBV29-1,TRBD2,TRBJ2-3,-,CSVENVKVAGSTDTQYF,TGCAGCGTTGAAAATGTCAAAGTAGCGGGGAGCACAGATACGCAGTATTTT
TRBV11-3,-,TRBJ1-3,-,CASSLAGDTIYF,TGTGCCAGCAGCCTGGCGGGTGACACCATATATTTT
TRBV7-8,TRBD2,TRBJ2-7,-,CASSNLRGGPYEQYF,TGTGCCAGCAGCAACTTACGGGGGGGGCCCTACGAGCAGTACTTC
TRBV5-1,TRBD1,TRBJ1-1,few,CASSLARDSALGTEAFF,TGCGCCAGCAGCTTGGCCCGGGACAGCGCGTTGGGCACTGAAGCTTTCTTT
TRBV5-1,-,TRBJ1-6,few,CASSFGEYNSPLHF,TGCGCCAGCAGCTTCGGGGAATATAATTCACCCCTCCACTTT
TRBV6-4,TRBD2,TRBJ2-1,-,CASSALPQGLAGNEQFF,TGTGCCAGCAGTGCTCTACCCCAAGGACTAGCGGGGAATGAGCAGTTCTTC
TRBV10-1,TRBD1,TRBJ1-2,-,CASSPGTGDYGYTF,TGCGCCAGCAGTCCCGGGACAGGGGACTATGGCTACACCTTC
TRBV6-5,TRBD1,TRBJ2-3,-,CASSYSGTGPDTQYF,TGTGCCAGCAGTTACTCCGGGACAGGGCCAGATACGCAGTATTTT
TRBV10-3,-,TRBJ1-2,-,CAISDGTSRRYTF,TGTGCCATCAGTGATGGGACTTCCCGACGCTACACCTTC
TRBV5-1,TRBD2,TRBJ2-1,-,CASSLVGTSHTDEQFF,TGCGCCAGCAGCTTGGTAGGGACTAGCCATACGGATGAGCAGTTCTTC
TRBV6-1,-,TRBJ1-4,-,CASSELTGSTNEKLFF,TGTGCCAGCAGTGAGCTAACGGGGAGTACTAATGAAAAACTGTTTTTT
TRBV20-1,-,TRBJ1-1,-,CSAPRGTEAFF,TGCAGTGCCCCCAGGGGCACTGAAGCTTTCTTT
TRBV7-3,TRBD2,TRBJ2-5,-,CASSLGLAGGRETQYF,TGTGCCAGCAGCTTGGGACTAGCGGGGGGGAGAGAGACCCAGTACTTC
TRBV27,TRBD1,TRBJ1-1,-,CAGSYAGQEGAYTEAFF,TGTGCCGGCAGTTACGCCGGACAGGAAGGCGCTTACACTGAAGCTTTCTTT
TRBV5-8,TRBD2,TRBJ2-5,-,CASSSGLNQETQYF,TGTGCCAGCAGCTCGGGACTAAACCAAGAGACCCAGTACTTC
TRBV9,-,TRBJ1-1,-,CASSEQGSNTEAFF,TGTGCCAGCAGCGAACAGGGATCGAACACTGAAGCTTTCTTT
TRBV5-6,-,TRBJ1-1,-,CASSLVLNTEAFF,TGTGCCAGCAGCTTGGTTCTTAACACTGAAGCTTTCTTT
TRBV2,-,TRBJ1-5,-,CASSEMGDQPQHF,TGTGCCAGCAGCGAAATGGGCGATCAGCCCCAGCATTTT
TRBV6-5,TRBD1,TRBJ1-1,-,CASSFRTGGTTEAFF,TGTGCCAGCAGTTTTAGGACAGGGGGTACCACTGAAGCTTTCTTT